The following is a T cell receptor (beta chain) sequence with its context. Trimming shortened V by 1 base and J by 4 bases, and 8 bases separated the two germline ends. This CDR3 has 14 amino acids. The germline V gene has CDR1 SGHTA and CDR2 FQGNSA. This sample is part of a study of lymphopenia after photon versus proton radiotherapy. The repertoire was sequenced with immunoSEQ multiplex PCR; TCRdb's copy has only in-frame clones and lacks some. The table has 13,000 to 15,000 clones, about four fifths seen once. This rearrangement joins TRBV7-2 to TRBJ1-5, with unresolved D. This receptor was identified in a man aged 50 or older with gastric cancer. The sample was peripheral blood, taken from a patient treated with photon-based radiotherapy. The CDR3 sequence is CASSLGSPNQPQHF. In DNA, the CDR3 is TGTGCCAGCAGCTTAGGGTCACCGAATCAGCCCCAGCATTTT.